This TCR beta chain was identified in a study of T-cell memory formation after mild COVID-19. TCRdb ran MiXCR on the 5' RACE reads and lists one entry per CDR3 protein. Counted here are some 150,000 distinct CDR3 sequences, over 6% occurring once; the ten biggest clones make up approximately 2%. In its sample, this clonotype was seen a few times. The junction had 3 bases not matched to a gene; V was cut back by 0 bases and J by 1 base. There are 16 residues in the CDR3. The germline gives CDR1 SGDLS, CDR2 YYNGEE. The sequence derives from an adult woman who had mild COVID-19 (a few samples of this study predate the infection). Cell type and time point are not known. The sequenced sample consisted of PBMCs or a T cell subset sorted from them (not recorded which). The rearrangement uses TRBV9 and TRBJ2-3; 9 positions match TRBD2. As DNA, the CDR3 is TGTGCCAGCAGCGTAGGGGCTAGCGGGGGCACAGATACGCAGTATTTT. Its protein product is CASSVGASGGTDTQYF.